This T cell receptor delta chain was captured by sequencing in a study of γδ T cells in repeated Plasmodium falciparum infection. Background on the study: Sampling occurred at baseline, pre-infection for selected infections, and 21 days post-infection.

Each sorted gammadelta sample had TRG and TRD chains sequenced. TCRdb used CATT to re-call clones from the multiplex PCR reads. Here the sample spans about 89,000 delta-chain clones, under 1.5% being singletons. Bulk repertoires came from Vgamma9/Vdelta2+ or Vdelta2-negative gammadelta T cells flow-sorted from PBMC. Study-wide points: Vgamma9/Vdelta2+ T cells showed a stable polyclonal repertoire with shared TCRgamma sequences. One small rural Malian village, predominantly a single ethnic group, supplied the cohort.

V gave up 4 bases and J gave up 6 bases; unmatched junction bases: 25. Germline assignment: CDR1 TSWWSYY and CDR2 QGS. The CDR3 length is 20 residues. With respect to this clone: No antigen is known for it. A much larger clone differs by one base, so this may be a read error.

The chain joins TRDV1 to TRDJ1; 8 nucleotides align to TRDD3. Sequenced material: gamma-delta T cells from blood. The sequence was obtained from a pool of human donors (malaria-infected and uninfected, not separated). This CDR3 is CALGGPTIRGGIRRGNKLIF. The CDR3 DNA reads TGTGCTCTTGGGGGACCCACAATTCGAGGAGGGATACGCAGGGGGAATAAACTCATCTTT.